Presented here are 18 T cell receptor beta chains from one specimen sequenced in a study of response to subunit inactivated influenza vaccine. TCRdb re-called the RT-PCR reads through MiXCR, storing one row per CDR3 protein. The sample shows approximately 520,000 distinct CDR3 sequences, 16% of them seen only once. Source: CD4+ T cells sorted from PBMCs, taken around 25 months after vaccination. The receptors stem from a man aged 45 to 70 who received an inactivated influenza vaccine.

This chain links TRBV4-1 with TRBJ2-7, with D maybe TRBD1 (5 bases). The germline V and J ends were trimmed by 1 base and 3 bases, with 13 bases remaining between them. CDR1 and CDR2 from the germline V gene are MGHRA and YSYEKL. The CDR3 totals 15 residues. CDR3 amino acids: CASSQVQGRGYEQYF. CDR3 DNA sequence: TGCGCCAGCAGCCAAGTTCAGGGCCGCGGCTACGAGCAGTACTTC.

V usage is TRBV20-1 and J usage is TRBJ1-5, with D possibly TRBD1 on 5 matching bases. Deletions cut 2 bases from V and 4 bases from J, with 12 bases between. This CDR3 comprises 14 residues. Germline-derived CDR1 and CDR2 are DFQATT and SNEGSKA (reference sequence). As DNA, the CDR3 is TGCAGTGCTAGAAGGGGAACCCAAAATCAGCCCCAGCATTTT. Amino acids: CSARRGTQNQPQHF.

The chain links TRBV9 to TRBJ2-5; D remains ambiguous. Between the trimmed V and J ends, which lost 4 bases and 2 bases, there was a span of 12 bases. The CDR3 is 14 residues long. Germline loops: CDR1 SGDLS, CDR2 YYNGEE. In DNA form, the CDR3 reads TGTGCCAGCAGCCCAAGAGAACTGCAAGAGACCCAGTACTTC. This sequence encodes CASSPRELQETQYF.

The genes are TRBV20-1 and TRBJ2-3, with D unclear. The CDR3 spans 15 residues. The V end was cut by 3 bases, the J end by 0 bases, with 13 bases between. Germline-derived CDR1 and CDR2 are DFQATT and SNEGSKA (reference sequence). The CDR3 nucleotides are TGCAGTGCTAGTCCGTCCAGCTTTAGCACAGATACGCAGTATTTT. Translated: CSASPSSFSTDTQYF.

V is TRBV28 and J is TRBJ2-7; 8 bases align to TRBD1. J gave up 1 base and V 6 bases, and 5 bases lay outside the gene matches. This CDR3 has 14 residues. Per germline, CDR1 MDHEN and CDR2 SYDVKM. As DNA, the CDR3 is TGTGCCAGCAGAAGACAGGGGATTTCCTACGAGCAGTACTTC. Its translation is CASRRQGISYEQYF. Full variable domain (outside the CDR3, taken from reference TRBV28 and TRBJ2-7): DVKVTQSSRYLVKRTGEKVFLECVQDMDHENMFWYRQDPGLGLRLIYFSYDVKMKEKGDIPEGYSVSREKKERFSLILESASTNQTSMYLCASRRQGISYEQYFGPGTRLTVT.

The chain has TRBV20-1 and TRBJ2-7, with 9 bases matching TRBD2. Germline CDR1 DFQATT, CDR2 SNEGSKA (reference sequence). CDR3 length: 14 amino acids. Losses at the gene ends were 4 bases for V and 5 bases for J; bases not matched to a gene: 9. The CDR3 sequence: CSATSLGLANEQYF. The CDR3 DNA reads as TGCAGTGCTACCTCCCTGGGACTAGCAAACGAGCAGTACTTC.

The CDR3: CSASSVYSNQPQHF. The DNA for the CDR3 is TGCAGTGCTAGTTCAGTTTATAGCAATCAGCCCCAGCATTTT. The V and J genes are TRBV20-1 and TRBJ1-5; D gene ambiguous. The length of the CDR3 is 14 residues. V was cut by 3 bases and J by 0 bases, with 9 bases left in between. Germline CDR1 DFQATT, CDR2 SNEGSKA (reference sequence).

This clonotype was detected only once. V usage is TRBV20-1 and J usage is TRBJ2-3; 10 bases line up with TRBD2. V lost 2 bases to trimming and J lost 5 bases; unmatched junction nucleotides: 7. The CDR3 consists of 15 residues. Germline-derived CDR1 and CDR2 are DFQATT and SNEGSKA (reference sequence). The CDR3 sequence: CSARNSGGTKDTQYF. The CDR3 region has the DNA TGCAGTGCTAGAAATAGCGGGGGGACTAAAGATACGCAGTATTTT.

The chain combines TRBV3-1 with TRBJ1-1; no reliable D call. The length of the CDR3 is 13 residues. V was cut by 2 bases and J by 1 base, with 5 bases left in between. CDR1 and CDR2 (germline): LGHDT, YNNKEL (reference sequence). CDR3 DNA sequence: TGTGCCAGCAGCCAATGGCAGAACACTGAAGCTTTCTTT. It yields the protein CASSQWQNTEAFF.

This clonotype was seen a single time. The rearrangement joins TRBV2 to TRBJ2-5; D might be TRBD1 or TRBD2, each matching 5 bases. V was shortened by 6 bases and J by 5 bases, with 16 bases between the two germline ends. Germline V gene lookup returns CDR1 SNHLY and CDR2 FYNNEI. The CDR3 is 14 residues long. CDR3 amino acids: CASRPEAWGETQYF. The DNA for the CDR3 is TGTGCCAGCAGGCCCGAGGCATGGGGGGAGACCCAGTACTTC.

The chain joins TRBV25-1 to TRBJ2-4; the match to TRBD1 covers 7 bases. This CDR3 spans 16 amino acids. The V gene's germline CDR1 is MGHDK and CDR2 SYGVNS. Trimming cost V 5 bases and J 0 bases; bases outside gene matches: 7. DNA for the CDR3: TGTGCCAGCAGTAGCATGAGGGGGCTAGCCAAAAACATTCAGTACTTC. It translates to CASSSMRGLAKNIQYF.

This clonotype was picked up a small number of times. This chain joins TRBV25-1 and TRBJ1-6; tentatively, D is TRBD1 (5 bases). The CDR3 totals 12 residues. The V end lost 4 bases, the J end lost 7 bases, and 5 bases lay between the germline ends. CDR1 MGHDK and CDR2 SYGVNS come from the germline V gene. This chain's CDR3 is CASSGDNSPLHF. The CDR3, as DNA: TGTGCCAGCAGTGGGGACAATTCACCCCTCCACTTT.

The chain has TRBV2 and TRBJ2-1; unclear D gene. CDR1 and CDR2 from the germline V gene are SNHLY and FYNNEI. V was shortened by 1 base and J by 10 bases, with 8 bases between the two germline ends. CDR3 size: 12 residues. The CDR3 coding sequence is TGTGCCAGCAGTGAAGTTCTTGGGGAGCAGTTCTTC. Protein sequence: CASSEVLGEQFF.

The V call is TRBV5-1, the J call TRBJ2-7; the D gene could be TRBD1 or TRBD2 (6 bases each). Germline V CDR1 and CDR2: SGHRS, YFSETQ. With 0 bases removed from V and 7 bases from J, the gap between germline ends came to 17 bases. The CDR3 is 15 amino acids. The CDR3 is CASSLVSGADWEQYF. The CDR3 DNA reads as TGCGCCAGCAGCTTGGTCTCGGGGGCTGATTGGGAGCAGTACTTC.

The chain joins TRBV20-1 to TRBJ2-7; unclear D gene. CDR1 is DFQATT, CDR2 SNEGSKA, per germline (reference sequence). V lost 6 bases, J lost 3 bases, and 15 bases lay in between. The CDR3 spans 13 residues. CDR3 loop: CSAPKSPVYEQYF. CDR3 DNA: TGCAGTGCACCCAAGTCGCCCGTCTACGAGCAGTACTTC.

CDR3 amino acids: CAINTGPSETQYF. CDR3 DNA sequence: TGTGCCATCAATACAGGCCCCAGTGAGACCCAGTACTTC. The rearrangement joins TRBV10-3 to TRBJ2-5; D is possibly TRBD1 (5 bases). Looked up from germline, CDR1 is ENHRY and CDR2 is SYGVKD. V dropped 7 bases and J dropped 5 bases, with 14 bases sitting between them. The CDR3 spans 13 residues.

V gene TRBV11-1 combines with J gene TRBJ2-7, with 8 bases that match TRBD1. This CDR3 is built from 19 residues. The V gene end was trimmed by 6 bases and the J gene end by 4 bases; junction bases not matched to a gene: 23. Germline CDR1 and CDR2: SGHAT and FQDESV (reference sequence). Here the CDR3 DNA reads TGTGCCAGCAGAGAATATGGGGCCGGGACAGGCGGAGGGTCGTACGAGCAGTACTTC. It specifies CASREYGAGTGGGSYEQYF.

This clonotype occurred a few times. V usage is TRBV6-5 and J usage is TRBJ2-2, with 10 bases that match TRBD1. The CDR3 has 15 amino acids. Germline loops: CDR1 MNHEY, CDR2 SVGAGI. V was pared by 4 bases and J by 2 bases, with 1 base of the junction left unmatched. In nucleotides, the CDR3 is TGTGCCAGCAGTTGGGACAGGGGAAACACCGGGGAGCTGTTTTTT. It codes for CASSWDRGNTGELFF.